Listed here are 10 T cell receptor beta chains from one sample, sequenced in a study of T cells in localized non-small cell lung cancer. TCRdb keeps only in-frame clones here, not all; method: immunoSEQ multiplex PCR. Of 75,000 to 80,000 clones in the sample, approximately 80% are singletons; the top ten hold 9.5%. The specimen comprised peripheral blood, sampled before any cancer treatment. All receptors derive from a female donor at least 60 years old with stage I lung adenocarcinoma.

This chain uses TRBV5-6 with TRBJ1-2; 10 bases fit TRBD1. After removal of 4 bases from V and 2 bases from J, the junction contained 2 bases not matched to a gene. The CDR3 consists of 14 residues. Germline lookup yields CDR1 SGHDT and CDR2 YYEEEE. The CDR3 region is CASSLGQGNYGYTF. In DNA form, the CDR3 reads TGTGCCAGCAGCCTGGGACAGGGGAACTATGGCTACACCTTC.

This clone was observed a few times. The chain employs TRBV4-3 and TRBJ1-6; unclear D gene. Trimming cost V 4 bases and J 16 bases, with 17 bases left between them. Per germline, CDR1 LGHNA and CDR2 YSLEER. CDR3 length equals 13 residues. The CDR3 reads CASSPYSGSVLHF. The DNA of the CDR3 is TGCGCCAGCAGCCCGTATTCCGGGAGCGTGCTCCACTTT.

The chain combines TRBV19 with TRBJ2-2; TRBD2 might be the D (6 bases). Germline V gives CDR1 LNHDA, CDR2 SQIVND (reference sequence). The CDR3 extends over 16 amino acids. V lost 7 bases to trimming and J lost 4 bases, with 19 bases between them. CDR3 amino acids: CASTEWAGRGTGELFF. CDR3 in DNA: TGTGCCAGTACTGAATGGGCGGGGAGAGGCACCGGGGAGCTGTTTTTT.

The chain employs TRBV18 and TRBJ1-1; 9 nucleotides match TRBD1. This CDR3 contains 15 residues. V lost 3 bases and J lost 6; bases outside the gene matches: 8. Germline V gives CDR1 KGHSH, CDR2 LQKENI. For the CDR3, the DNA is TGTGCCAGCTCACCTCAACAGGGGGCCGGGGCTGAAGCTTTCTTT. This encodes CASSPQQGAGAEAFF.

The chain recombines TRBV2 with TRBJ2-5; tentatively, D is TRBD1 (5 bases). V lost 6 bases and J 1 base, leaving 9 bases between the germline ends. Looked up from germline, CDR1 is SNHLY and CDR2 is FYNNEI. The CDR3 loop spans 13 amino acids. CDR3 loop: CASRRQRQETQYF. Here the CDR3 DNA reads TGTGCCAGCAGGCGACAGCGCCAAGAGACCCAGTACTTC.

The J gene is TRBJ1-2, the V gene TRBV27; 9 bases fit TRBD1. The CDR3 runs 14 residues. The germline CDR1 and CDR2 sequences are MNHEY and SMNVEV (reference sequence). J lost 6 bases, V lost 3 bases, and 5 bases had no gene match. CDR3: CASSFRDRVHGYTF. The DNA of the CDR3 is TGTGCCAGCAGTTTCCGGGACAGGGTTCATGGCTACACCTTC.

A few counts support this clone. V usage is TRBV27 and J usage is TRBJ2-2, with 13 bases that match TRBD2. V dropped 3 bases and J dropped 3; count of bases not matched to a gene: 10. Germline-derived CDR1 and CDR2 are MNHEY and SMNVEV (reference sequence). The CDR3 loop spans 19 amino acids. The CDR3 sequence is CASSFQRTSGSRYTGELFF. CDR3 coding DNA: TGTGCCAGCAGTTTCCAACGGACTAGCGGGAGTAGGTACACCGGGGAGCTGTTTTTT.

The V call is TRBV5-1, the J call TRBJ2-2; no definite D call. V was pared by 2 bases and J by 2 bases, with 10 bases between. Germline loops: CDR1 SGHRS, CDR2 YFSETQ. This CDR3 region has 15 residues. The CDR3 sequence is CASSLGSINTGELFF. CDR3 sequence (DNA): TGCGCCAGCAGCTTAGGCTCCATTAACACCGGGGAGCTGTTTTTT.

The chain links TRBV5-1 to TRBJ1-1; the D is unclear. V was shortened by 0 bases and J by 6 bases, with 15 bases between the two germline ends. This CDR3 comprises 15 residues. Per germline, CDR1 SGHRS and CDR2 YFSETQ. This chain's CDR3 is CASSLAVSGGAEAFF. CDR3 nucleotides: TGCGCCAGCAGCTTGGCCGTGTCAGGCGGGGCTGAAGCTTTCTTT.

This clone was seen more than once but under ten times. CDR3 sequence: CASGTVYGYTF. The CDR3 nucleotides are TGTGCCAGCGGGACAGTCTATGGCTACACCTTC. V usage is TRBV9 and J usage is TRBJ1-2; 7 bases fit TRBD1. With V trimmed by 7 bases and J by 4 bases, 1 base remained unmatched. The CDR3 runs 11 residues. Germline-derived CDR1 and CDR2 are SGDLS and YYNGEE.